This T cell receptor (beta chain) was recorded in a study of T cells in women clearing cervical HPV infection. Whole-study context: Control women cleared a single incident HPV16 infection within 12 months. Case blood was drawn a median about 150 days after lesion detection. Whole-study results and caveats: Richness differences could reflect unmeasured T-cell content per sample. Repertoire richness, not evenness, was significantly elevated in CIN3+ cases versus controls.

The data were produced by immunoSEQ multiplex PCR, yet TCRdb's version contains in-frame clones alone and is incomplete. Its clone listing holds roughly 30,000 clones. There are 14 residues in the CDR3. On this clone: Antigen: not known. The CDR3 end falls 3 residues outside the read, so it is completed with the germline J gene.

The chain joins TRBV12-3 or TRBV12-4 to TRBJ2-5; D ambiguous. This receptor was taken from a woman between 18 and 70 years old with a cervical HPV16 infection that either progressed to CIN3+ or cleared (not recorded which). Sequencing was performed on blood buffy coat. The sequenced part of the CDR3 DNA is TGTGCCAGCAGTTTGCTCAGGCCAGAGTCTACC. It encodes CASSLLRPEST. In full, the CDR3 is CASSLLRPESTQYF.